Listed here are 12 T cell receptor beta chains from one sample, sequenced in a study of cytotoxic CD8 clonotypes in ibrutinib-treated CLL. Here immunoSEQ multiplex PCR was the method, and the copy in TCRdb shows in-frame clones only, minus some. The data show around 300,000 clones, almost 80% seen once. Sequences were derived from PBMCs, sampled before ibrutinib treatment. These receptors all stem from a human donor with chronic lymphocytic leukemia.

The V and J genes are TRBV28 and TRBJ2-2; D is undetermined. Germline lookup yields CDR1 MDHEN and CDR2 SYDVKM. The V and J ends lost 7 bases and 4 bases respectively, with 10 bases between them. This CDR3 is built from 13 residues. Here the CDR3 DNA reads TGTGCCAGCACCAAATCAATCACCGGGGAGCTGTTTTTT. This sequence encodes CASTKSITGELFF.

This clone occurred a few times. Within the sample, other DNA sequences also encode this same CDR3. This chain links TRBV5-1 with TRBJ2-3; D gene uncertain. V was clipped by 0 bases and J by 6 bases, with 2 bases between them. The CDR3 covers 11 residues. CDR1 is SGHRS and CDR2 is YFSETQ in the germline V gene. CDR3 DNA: TGCGCCAGCAGCTTGGCGGATACGCAGTATTTT. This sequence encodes CASSLADTQYF.

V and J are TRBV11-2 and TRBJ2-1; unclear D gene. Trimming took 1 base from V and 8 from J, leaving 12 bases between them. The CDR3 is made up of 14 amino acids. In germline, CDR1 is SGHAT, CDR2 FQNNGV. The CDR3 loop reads CASSLGTRRYEQFF. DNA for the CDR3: TGTGCCAGCAGCTTAGGGACCCGACGATATGAGCAGTTCTTC.

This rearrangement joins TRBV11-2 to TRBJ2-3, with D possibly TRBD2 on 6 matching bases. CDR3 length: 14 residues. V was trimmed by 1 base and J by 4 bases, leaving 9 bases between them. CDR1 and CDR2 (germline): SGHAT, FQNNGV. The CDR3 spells CASSLAGAADTQYF. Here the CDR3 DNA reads TGTGCCAGCAGCTTAGCGGGAGCGGCAGATACGCAGTATTTT.

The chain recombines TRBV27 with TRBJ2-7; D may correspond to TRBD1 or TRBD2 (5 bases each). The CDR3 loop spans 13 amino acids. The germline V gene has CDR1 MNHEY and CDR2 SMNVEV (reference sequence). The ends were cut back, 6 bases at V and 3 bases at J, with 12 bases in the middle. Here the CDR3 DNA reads TGTGCCAGCAGAAGTGATGGGGGCTACGAGCAGTACTTC. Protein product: CASRSDGGYEQYF.

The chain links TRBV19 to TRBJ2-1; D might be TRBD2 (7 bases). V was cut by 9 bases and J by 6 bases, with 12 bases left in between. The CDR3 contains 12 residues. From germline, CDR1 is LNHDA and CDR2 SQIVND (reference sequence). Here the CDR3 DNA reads TGTGCCAGCCGGGGGGCTGGCAATGAGCAGTTCTTC. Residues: CASRGAGNEQFF.

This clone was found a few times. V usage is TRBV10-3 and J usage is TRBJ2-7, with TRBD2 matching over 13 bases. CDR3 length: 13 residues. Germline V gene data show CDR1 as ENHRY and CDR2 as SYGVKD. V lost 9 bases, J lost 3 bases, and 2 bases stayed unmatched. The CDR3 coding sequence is TGTGCCATTGGGACTAGCGGGAACTACGAGCAGTACTTC. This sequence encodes CAIGTSGNYEQYF.

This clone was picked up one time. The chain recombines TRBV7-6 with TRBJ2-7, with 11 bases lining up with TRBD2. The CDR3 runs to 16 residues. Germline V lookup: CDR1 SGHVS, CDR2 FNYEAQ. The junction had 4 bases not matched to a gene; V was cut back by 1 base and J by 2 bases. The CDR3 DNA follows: TGTGCCAGCAGCTTAGAGGGACTAGCGGTTCCCTACGAGCAGTACTTC. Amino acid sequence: CASSLEGLAVPYEQYF.

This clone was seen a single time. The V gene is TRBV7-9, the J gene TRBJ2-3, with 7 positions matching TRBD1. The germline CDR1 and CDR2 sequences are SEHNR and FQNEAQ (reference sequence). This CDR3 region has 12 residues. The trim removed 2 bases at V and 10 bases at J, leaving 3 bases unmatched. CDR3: CASSLNRGPQYF. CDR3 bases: TGTGCCAGCAGCTTAAACAGGGGTCCGCAGTATTTT.

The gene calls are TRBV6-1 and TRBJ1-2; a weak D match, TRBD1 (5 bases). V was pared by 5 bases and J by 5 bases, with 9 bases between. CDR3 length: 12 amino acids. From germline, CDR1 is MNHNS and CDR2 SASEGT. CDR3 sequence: CASSFDSYGYTF. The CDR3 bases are TGTGCCAGCAGTTTCGACAGTTATGGCTACACCTTC.

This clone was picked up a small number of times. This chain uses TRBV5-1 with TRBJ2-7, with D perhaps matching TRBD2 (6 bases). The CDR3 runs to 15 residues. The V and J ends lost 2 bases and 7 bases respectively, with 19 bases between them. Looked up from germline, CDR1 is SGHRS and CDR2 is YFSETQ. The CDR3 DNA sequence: TGCGCCAGCAGCTTAGGACTATCTGTTTCTGGGGAGCAGTACTTC. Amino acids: CASSLGLSVSGEQYF.

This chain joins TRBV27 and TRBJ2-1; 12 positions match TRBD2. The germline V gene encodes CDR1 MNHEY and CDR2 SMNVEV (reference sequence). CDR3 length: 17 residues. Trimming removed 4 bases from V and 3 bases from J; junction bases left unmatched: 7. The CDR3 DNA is TGTGCCAGCAGTTCAAAGACTAGCGGGAGAGTCTACAATGAGCAGTTCTTC. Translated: CASSSKTSGRVYNEQFF.